This T cell receptor (beta chain) comes out of a study of T cells in Graves' hyperthyroidism and ophthalmopathy. This clonotype was recorded at least ten times. Its antigen is still unknown. TCR beta CDR3 region amplification was performed from RNA transcripts. The HTBI primer set was used in a first-round RT-PCR of the TCR CDR3. MiXCR, applied by TCRdb to the multiplex PCR reads, yields one record per CDR3 protein. The sample lists about 280,000 distinct CDR3 sequences, 25% occurring once. Findings and limits, study-wide: By a 13 V-J model, ophthalmopathy was set apart from stable hyperthyroidism.

Sequences were obtained from blood. The TCR originated in a man between 35 and 55 years old with Graves' hyperthyroidism that later progressed to Graves' ophthalmopathy.

CDR3 coding DNA: TGCGCCAGCAGCTTGAGGGACAGTTCCGGGGAGCTGTTTTTT. Translation: CASSLRDSSGELFF. The genes are TRBV5-1 and TRBJ2-2, with TRBD1 identical over 7 bases. The ends lost 1 base at V and 6 bases at J; junction bases unmatched: 3. The length of the CDR3 is 14 residues. Germline-derived CDR1 and CDR2 are SGHRS and YFSETQ.